The 21 T cell receptor beta chains presented below share a single source sample, sequenced in a study of shared clonotypes between healthy human individuals. Data came from immunoSEQ multiplex PCR; TCRdb stores just in-frame clones and leaves some out. In the table there are 2 million to 3 million clones, more than 85% of which are singletons. The sequenced sample was naive CD4+ T cells from PBMCs. Specified subset: CD45RA+ positively selected. The receptors stem from a man aged 18 to 30 in good health. Some clones in this sample may be carry-over from other donors' samples.

V is TRBV7-2 and J is TRBJ2-5, with TRBD1 as a possible D gene (5 bases). V lost 7 bases and J lost 1, with 13 bases in between. The CDR3 is made up of 14 amino acids. CDR1 is SGHTA, CDR2 FQGNSA, per germline. CDR3 DNA sequence: TGTGCCAGCACAGGGTATTGGGGCCAAGAGACCCAGTACTTC. Its translation is CASTGYWGQETQYF.

The chain is built from TRBV18 and TRBJ2-7, with TRBD2 matching over 7 bases. The V and J ends lost 3 bases and 1 base, in that order; junction bases with no gene match: 6. There are 15 residues in the CDR3. The germline V gene has CDR1 KGHSH and CDR2 LQKENI. The CDR3 bases are TGTGCCAGCTCACCCCCAGCGGGAACATCCTACGAGCAGTACTTC. Its translation: CASSPPAGTSYEQYF.

The V and J genes are TRBV6-6 and TRBJ1-1; the D is unclear. CDR1 is MNHNY and CDR2 is SVGAGI in the germline V gene (reference sequence). This CDR3 is built from 10 residues. V dropped 11 bases and J dropped 7 bases, with 11 bases sitting between them. CDR3 in amino acids: CACGKNEAFF. The CDR3 coding sequence is TGTGCCTGTGGAAAAAATGAAGCTTTCTTT.

With respect to this clone: In the same sample, other DNA sequences code for this CDR3. V usage is TRBV7-2 and J usage is TRBJ2-2; D is ambiguous. Between the trimmed V and J ends, which lost 5 bases and 0 bases, there was a span of 7 bases. The CDR3 extends over 14 amino acids. The germline V gene encodes CDR1 SGHTA and CDR2 FQGNSA. The CDR3 DNA is TGTGCCAGCAGCCCCGGACCGAACACCGGGGAGCTGTTTTTT. Translation gives CASSPGPNTGELFF.

V and J are TRBV7-2 and TRBJ1-3; D call uncertain. CDR1 SGHTA and CDR2 FQGNSA come from the germline V gene. This CDR3 region has 17 residues. V was cut by 1 base and J by 0 bases, with 13 bases left in between. The CDR3 loop reads CASSLGMARSSGNTIYF. In DNA, the CDR3 is TGTGCCAGCAGCTTAGGAATGGCCAGGAGCTCTGGAAACACCATATATTTT.

V is TRBV23-1 and J is TRBJ1-1, with D perhaps matching TRBD1 (6 bases). TRBV23-1 is an ORF for which the function is uncertain. With 0 bases removed from V and 3 bases from J, the gap between germline ends came to 14 bases. CDR3 length: 16 residues. CDR3: CASSQSCHREDTEAFF. The CDR3, as DNA: TGCGCCAGCAGTCAATCATGTCACAGGGAGGACACTGAAGCTTTCTTT.

The chain couples TRBV28 to TRBJ2-3; 13 bases fit TRBD2. Germline V CDR1 and CDR2: MDHEN, SYDVKM. The CDR3 spans 16 residues. V was pared by 1 base and J by 7 bases, with 5 bases of the junction left unmatched. This CDR3 is CASSLLQLAGGNTQYF. The CDR3 DNA reads as TGTGCCAGCAGTTTATTGCAACTAGCGGGGGGGAATACGCAGTATTTT.

This chain connects TRBV7-3 to TRBJ2-5; D is uncertain. CDR1 SGHTA and CDR2 FQGTGA come from the germline V gene. The CDR3 loop spans 14 amino acids. The germline V and J ends were trimmed by 2 bases and 2 bases, with 9 bases remaining between them. The CDR3 DNA sequence: TGTGCCAGCAGCTTATACGGCGATCAAGAGACCCAGTACTTC. Residues: CASSLYGDQETQYF.

The chain employs TRBV6-6 and TRBJ1-1, with unresolved D. This CDR3 comprises 12 residues. V was shortened by 6 bases and J by 2 bases, with 7 bases between the two germline ends. Germline assignment: CDR1 MNHNY and CDR2 SVGAGI (reference sequence). CDR3: CASRPQNTEAFF. CDR3 in DNA: TGTGCCAGCAGACCGCAAAACACTGAAGCTTTCTTT.

This chain joins TRBV5-1 and TRBJ2-3, with TRBD2 matching 8 bases. The CDR3 runs to 15 residues. The trim removed 4 bases at V and 0 bases at J, leaving 4 bases unmatched. The V gene's germline CDR1 is SGHRS and CDR2 YFSETQ. The CDR3 loop reads CASSQAGASTDTQYF. CDR3 nucleotide sequence: TGCGCCAGCAGCCAAGCGGGGGCTAGCACAGATACGCAGTATTTT.

A single count supports this clone. The chain has TRBV25-1 and TRBJ1-3; D is possibly TRBD1 (5 bases). Trimming took 3 bases from V and 3 from J, leaving 12 bases between them. The CDR3 length is 15 residues. Germline V gene data show CDR1 as MGHDK and CDR2 as SYGVNS. The CDR3 is CASSDPRGGGNTIYF. Written as DNA, the CDR3 is TGTGCCAGCAGTGACCCCCGGGGGGGTGGAAACACCATATATTTT.

V gene TRBV5-1 combines with J gene TRBJ2-7, with no clear D. In germline, CDR1 is SGHRS, CDR2 YFSETQ. The CDR3 is 14 amino acids. The ends were cut back, 0 bases at V and 6 bases at J, with 13 bases in the middle. The CDR3 DNA reads TGCGCCAGCAGCTTGGTGGGTCCACCCCTCGAGCAGTACTTC. It specifies CASSLVGPPLEQYF.

The rearrangement joins TRBV14 to TRBJ1-1; TRBD1 might be the D (5 bases). Germline V lookup: CDR1 SGHDN, CDR2 FVKESK. The CDR3 consists of 13 residues. Between the trimmed V and J ends, which lost 1 base and 3 bases, there was a span of 6 bases. Here the CDR3 DNA reads TGTGCCAGCAGCCAAGCAGGGTACACTGAAGCTTTCTTT. It encodes CASSQAGYTEAFF.

The chain is built from TRBV28 and TRBJ1-5, with 8 bases fitting TRBD1. V dropped 6 bases and J dropped 2; count of bases not matched to a gene: 6. CDR3 length: 15 residues. Germline V CDR1 and CDR2: MDHEN, SYDVKM. The CDR3 spells CASRTGAEGNQPQHF. CDR3 in DNA: TGTGCCAGCAGGACAGGGGCGGAGGGCAATCAGCCCCAGCATTTT. The complete variable domain, with remaining parts taken from reference TRBV28 and TRBJ1-5, reads DVKVTQSSRYLVKRTGEKVFLECVQDMDHENMFWYRQDPGLGLRLIYFSYDVKMKEKGDIPEGYSVSREKKERFSLILESASTNQTSMYLCASRTGAEGNQPQHFGDGTRLSIL.

The chain joins TRBV5-1 to TRBJ2-7; 9 nucleotides line up with TRBD1. This CDR3 comprises 16 residues. Germline trimming cut 0 bases from V and 3 bases from J; bases unmatched to any gene: 7. The germline CDR1 and CDR2 sequences are SGHRS and YFSETQ. CDR3 bases: TGCGCCAGCAGCTTGGGGCCAACAGGGGGCGACTACGAGCAGTACTTC. This sequence encodes CASSLGPTGGDYEQYF.

The CDR3 sequence is CASSNLDRPYGYTF. Written as DNA, the CDR3 is TGTGCCAGCAGCAACTTGGACAGACCCTATGGCTACACCTTC. This chain links TRBV11-2 with TRBJ1-2; a possible D gene is TRBD1 (6 bases). In germline, CDR1 is SGHAT, CDR2 FQNNGV. This CDR3 contains 14 residues. Trimming cost V 5 bases and J 4 bases, with 14 bases left between them.

The V call is TRBV7-9, the J call TRBJ1-3, with TRBD1 matching 12 bases. V trimming: 5 bases; J trimming: 7 bases; junction bases outside the gene matches: 9. Per germline, CDR1 SEHNR and CDR2 FQNEAQ (reference sequence). The length of the CDR3 is 16 residues. Written as DNA, the CDR3 is TGTGCCAGCAGCCCGGAAGGGACAGGGGGCTGGAACACCATATATTTT. Translating gives CASSPEGTGGWNTIYF.

This clone was counted a few times. The rearrangement uses TRBV9 and TRBJ1-2, with 8 bases lining up with TRBD1. This CDR3 is 15 amino acids long. With 0 bases clipped from V and 7 bases from J, the junction kept 8 bases outside the gene matches. In germline, CDR1 is SGDLS, CDR2 YYNGEE. This CDR3 reads CASSVVGQGPSGYTF. In DNA form, the CDR3 reads TGTGCCAGCAGCGTAGTCGGACAGGGCCCCTCTGGCTACACCTTC.

CDR3 DNA: TGTGCCAGCAGTGAAAGGTTTGGGGGTGCCTCACCCCTCCACTTT. Amino acid sequence: CASSERFGGASPLHF. V gene TRBV6-1 combines with J gene TRBJ1-6; D is perhaps TRBD1 (5 bases). The CDR3 runs to 15 residues. Germline assignment: CDR1 MNHNS and CDR2 SASEGT. Trimming left V 2 bases short and J 10 bases short, with 15 bases between.

This clone was found a few times. V usage is TRBV4-2 and J usage is TRBJ2-3; D is undetermined. CDR3 length: 12 amino acids. CDR1 and CDR2 from the germline V gene are LGHNA and YNFKEQ. V shed 0 bases and J shed 6 bases, with 4 bases lying between them. In DNA form, the CDR3 reads TGTGCCAGCAGCCAAGATAGGGATACGCAGTATTTT. Encoded protein: CASSQDRDTQYF.

The chain uses TRBV4-3 and TRBJ1-1, with D unresolved. The CDR3 is 19 residues long. The V gene's germline CDR1 is LGHNA and CDR2 YSLEER. Trimming took 0 bases from V and 4 from J, leaving 24 bases between them. The CDR3 reads CASSQERVRLWGNGTEAFF. The CDR3 region has the DNA TGCGCCAGCAGCCAAGAAAGGGTACGATTGTGGGGAAACGGCACTGAAGCTTTCTTT.